The TCR beta chain described here comes from a study of blood T cells in healthy people across ages. Per the germline V gene, CDR1 is MDHEN and CDR2 is SYDVKM. V shed 5 bases and J 0 bases; nucleotides not matched to a gene: 8. This CDR3 has 16 amino acids. A second PCR of 7 to 11 cycles used a sample-barcoded 5' primer and a J-beta primer mix. Every cDNA molecule bore a tag from a template-switch adaptor containing 12 random nucleotides. Each of the samples gave a minimum of 2.5 million paired-end reads that contained CDR3. TCRdb recomputed calls from the 5' RACE reads with MiXCR, one row per CDR3 protein. Seen here are 1.5 million to 2 million distinct CDR3 sequences, around 35% observed once, and the top ten hold about 11%. This clonotype was seen a handful of times. Antigen unknown. Extractions gave at least 6 micrograms of total RNA per sample. Study-wide results and caveats: A strong correlation between TCR beta diversity and naive T cell percentage was seen.

This receptor was identified in a woman in her 30s in good health. The chain links TRBV28 to TRBJ2-7; 9 positions agree with TRBD1. The sample taken for sequencing was blood. CDR3 in DNA: TGTGCCAGCAGTCCCGTAGGGGACAGGGCCTCCTACGAGCAGTACTTC. Residues: CASSPVGDRASYEQYF.